Following are 2 T cell receptor beta chains from one sample sequenced in a study of blood T cell repertoires in COVID-19. Measured with immunoSEQ multiplex PCR; TCRdb has only the in-frame clones, and not every one. Altogether 150,000 or so clones are present, roughly 85% being singletons, with the ten largest covering around 18%. The sequencing sample was made of PBMCs or T cells enriched from blood (not recorded which). The receptors here all came from a man between 60 and 75 years old who had recovered from COVID-19.

The table lists this clone with a few counts. The V gene is TRBV15, the J gene TRBJ2-5; D is ambiguous. Trimming pared 5 bases from V and 5 bases from J, leaving 9 bases between. Germline values: CDR1 LNHNV, CDR2 YYDKDF (reference sequence). CDR3 size: 12 residues. The CDR3 spells CATSRVRETQYF. The CDR3 bases are TGTGCCACCAGCCGAGTCAGGGAGACCCAGTACTTC.

The rearrangement links TRBV7-6 to TRBJ2-7, with 8 bases fitting TRBD2. After removal of 1 base from V and 2 bases from J, the junction contained 4 bases not matched to a gene. CDR1 and CDR2 (germline): SGHVS, FNYEAQ. The CDR3 contains 15 residues. The CDR3 region is CASSLESGSTYEQYF. As DNA, the CDR3 is TGTGCCAGCAGCTTAGAGAGCGGGAGTACCTACGAGCAGTACTTC. Full variable domain (outside the CDR3, taken from reference TRBV7-6 and TRBJ2-7): GAGVSQSPRYKVTKRGQDVALRCDPISGHVSLYWYRQALGQGPEFLTYFNYEAQQDKSGLPNDRFSAERPEGSISTLTIQRTEQRDSAMYRCASSLESGSTYEQYFGPGTRLTVT.